One and the same sample provided the 25 T cell receptor beta chains below, sequenced in a study of blood T cell repertoires in COVID-19. Some clones are missing from TCRdb's copy, which holds only in-frame ones; the method was immunoSEQ multiplex PCR. The sample contains approximately 250,000 clones, about 87% of which appear only once. Specimen: PBMCs or T cells enriched from blood (not recorded which). The receptors shown here come from a woman in her 40s with acute COVID-19.

This clone was seen once. The rearrangement uses TRBV7-2 and TRBJ1-2; 11 bases map to TRBD1. The germline V gene encodes CDR1 SGHTA and CDR2 FQGNSA. Trimming removed 2 bases from V and 4 bases from J; junction bases left unmatched: 6. This CDR3 has 16 residues. CDR3 region: CASSLTGTGGVYGYTF. CDR3 bases: TGTGCCAGCAGCTTAACTGGGACAGGGGGAGTCTATGGCTACACCTTC.

The chain employs TRBV4-1 and TRBJ1-1; TRBD1 aligns across 8 bases. J gave up 6 bases and V 3 bases, and 9 bases lay outside the gene matches. The CDR3 length is 15 residues. CDR1 and CDR2 (germline): MGHRA, YSYEKL. CDR3 amino acids: CASSQPRQGMPEAFF. The CDR3 coding sequence is TGCGCCAGCAGCCAGCCTAGACAGGGGATGCCTGAAGCTTTCTTT.

The chain is built from TRBV9 and TRBJ1-3; D not resolved. Germline assignment: CDR1 SGDLS and CDR2 YYNGEE. The CDR3 runs 15 residues. The V end lost 0 bases, the J end lost 0 bases, and 7 bases lay between the germline ends. CDR3 nucleotide sequence: TGTGCCAGCAGCGTAGATGGCAGCTCTGGAAACACCATATATTTT. It specifies CASSVDGSSGNTIYF.

The rearrangement uses TRBV9 and TRBJ1-4, with a tentative D call TRBD1 (5 bases). The germline CDR1 and CDR2 sequences are SGDLS and YYNGEE. This CDR3 has 14 amino acids. Trimming cost V 0 bases and J 9 bases, with 12 bases left between them. The CDR3 nucleotides are TGTGCCAGCAGCGTAGGGCCAGACAGTCAAAAACTGTTTTTT. As protein: CASSVGPDSQKLFF.

V gene TRBV2 combines with J gene TRBJ1-1; TRBD1 matches 8 bases. Looked up from germline, CDR1 is SNHLY and CDR2 is FYNNEI. Germline trimming cut 4 bases from V and 8 bases from J; bases unmatched to any gene: 9. The CDR3 spans 14 residues. In DNA, the CDR3 is TGTGCCAGCAGTGGGGCAGGGGGCCCGAGGGAAGCTTTCTTT. This encodes CASSGAGGPREAFF.

The CDR3 reads CASSGHNTEAFF. The CDR3 nucleotides are TGTGCCAGCTCGGGACACAACACTGAAGCTTTCTTT. This chain uses TRBV2 with TRBJ1-1; possible D gene TRBD1, 6 bases. With 8 bases removed from V and 2 bases from J, the gap between germline ends came to 9 bases. In germline, CDR1 is SNHLY, CDR2 FYNNEI. The CDR3 extends over 12 amino acids.

V is TRBV29-1 and J is TRBJ2-1; 9 bases are shared with TRBD2. The V and J ends lost 1 base and 2 bases, in that order; junction bases with no gene match: 0. Germline V lookup: CDR1 SQVTM, CDR2 ANQGSEA. CDR3 length: 14 residues. CDR3: CSVEGLAAYNEQFF. CDR3 DNA: TGCAGCGTTGAAGGACTAGCGGCCTACAATGAGCAGTTCTTC.

The rearrangement joins TRBV13 to TRBJ2-7, with 9 bases identical to TRBD1. The V segment lost 5 bases and the J segment 3 bases; nucleotides outside the gene matches: 8. This CDR3 spans 15 amino acids. The germline V gene encodes CDR1 PRHDT and CDR2 FYEKMQ (reference sequence). The CDR3 sequence: CASSRTGDDFYEQYF. The DNA of the CDR3 is TGTGCCAGCAGCAGGACAGGGGACGATTTCTACGAGCAGTACTTC. Full variable domain (outside the CDR3, taken from reference TRBV13 and TRBJ2-7): AAGVIQSPRHLIKEKRETATLKCYPIPRHDTVYWYQQGPGQDPQFLISFYEKMQSDKGSIPDRFSAQQFSDYHSELNMSSLELGDSALYFCASSRTGDDFYEQYFGPGTRLTVT.

This clone was picked up one time. The chain has TRBV11-3 and TRBJ1-3, with 7 bases lining up with TRBD1. The ends lost 5 bases at V and 0 bases at J; junction bases unmatched: 7. This CDR3 region has 16 residues. From germline, CDR1 is SGHNT and CDR2 YENEEA. This chain's CDR3 is CASSAGQLHSGNTIYF. The CDR3 bases are TGTGCCAGCAGCGCGGGACAGCTACACTCTGGAAACACCATATATTTT.

V gene TRBV12-5 combines with J gene TRBJ2-5; D call uncertain. This CDR3 comprises 13 residues. From germline, CDR1 is LGHNT and CDR2 FRNRAP. Deletions cut 4 bases from V and 4 bases from J, with 10 bases between. The CDR3 sequence: CASGSGSGETQYF. The DNA of the CDR3 is TGTGCTAGTGGTTCCGGGTCCGGAGAGACCCAGTACTTC.

This clone was picked up a small number of times. The chain is built from TRBV24-1 and TRBJ2-3, with 10 nucleotides matching TRBD2. This CDR3 spans 16 amino acids. The J segment lost 2 bases and the V segment lost 9 bases, leaving 10 bases of the junction unmatched. The germline V gene encodes CDR1 KGHDR and CDR2 SFDVKD. The CDR3 region is CATAIGLAAVTDTQYF. CDR3 DNA: TGTGCCACCGCGATTGGACTAGCGGCCGTCACAGATACGCAGTATTTT.

The rearrangement links TRBV18 to TRBJ1-4; D not certain. This CDR3 has 14 residues. Germline V gene lookup returns CDR1 KGHSH and CDR2 LQKENI. Trimming cost V 1 base and J 8 bases, with 11 bases left between them. The CDR3 DNA reads TGTGCCAGCTCACCACAGCCACCAGGCGAAAAACTGTTTTTT. Translated, it gives CASSPQPPGEKLFF.

This chain uses TRBV5-1 with TRBJ2-2; weak D call: TRBD1 (8 bases). CDR3 length: 16 amino acids. Trimming took 2 bases from V and 6 from J, leaving 17 bases between them. CDR1 SGHRS and CDR2 YFSETQ come from the germline V gene. The CDR3, as DNA: TGCGCCAGCAGCTTACAGGGGGGGATTGAACCCGGGGAGCTGTTTTTT. Encoded protein: CASSLQGGIEPGELFF.

The gene calls are TRBV20-1 and TRBJ2-3; 9 bases map to TRBD2. Germline V CDR1 and CDR2: DFQATT, SNEGSKA (reference sequence). CDR3 length: 15 amino acids. V shed 3 bases, J shed 0 bases, and the junction held 4 bases outside the gene matches. Here the CDR3 DNA reads TGCAGTGCTAGTTTCGCGGGAGGGAGCACAGATACGCAGTATTTT. Its translation is CSASFAGGSTDTQYF.

J is TRBJ2-2 and V is TRBV30, with TRBD2 identical over 7 bases. In germline, CDR1 is GTSNPN, CDR2 SVGIG (reference sequence). The CDR3 sequence is 15 residues long. V was pared by 8 bases and J by 4 bases, with 13 bases of the junction left unmatched. CDR3 loop: CAASAGVSGTGELFF. DNA of the CDR3: TGTGCCGCCTCCGCGGGAGTATCGGGCACCGGGGAGCTGTTTTTT.

The gene calls are TRBV7-2 and TRBJ1-3, with 8 bases lining up with TRBD1. Looked up from germline, CDR1 is SGHTA and CDR2 is FQGNSA. J was trimmed by 8 bases and V by 5 bases; bases with no gene match: 17. The CDR3 loop spans 17 amino acids. The CDR3 here is CASSPGQGQEGGDTIYF. CDR3 DNA: TGTGCCAGCAGCCCAGGACAGGGCCAGGAGGGGGGAGACACCATATATTTT.

The chain recombines TRBV18 with TRBJ2-5, with D perhaps TRBD2 (6 bases). CDR3 length: 17 amino acids. CDR1 KGHSH and CDR2 LQKENI come from the germline V gene. V was cut by 6 bases and J by 2 bases, with 22 bases left in between. CDR3: CASSQLPPSGLQETQYF. CDR3 nucleotides: TGTGCCAGCTCGCAACTCCCCCCGAGCGGGTTACAAGAGACCCAGTACTTC. Full variable domain (remainder filled in from reference TRBV18 and TRBJ2-5): NAGVMQNPRHLVRRRGQEARLRCSPMKGHSHVYWYRQLPEEGLKFMVYLQKENIIDESGMPKERFSAEFPKEGPSILRIQQVVRGDSAAYFCASSQLPPSGLQETQYFGPGTRLLVL.

The V call is TRBV5-1, the J call TRBJ2-1, with 9 bases aligning to TRBD2. The CDR3 sequence is 15 residues long. Germline assignment: CDR1 SGHRS and CDR2 YFSETQ. The trim removed 1 base at V and 5 bases at J, leaving 4 bases unmatched. The CDR3 loop reads CASSLRVAGDNEQFF. In nucleotides, the CDR3 is TGCGCCAGCAGCTTGCGGGTAGCGGGGGACAATGAGCAGTTCTTC.

The V call is TRBV7-2, the J call TRBJ1-3; no firm D call. Looked up from germline, CDR1 is SGHTA and CDR2 is FQGNSA. V lost 0 bases, J lost 3 bases, and 9 bases lay in between. CDR3 length: 15 residues. CDR3 sequence: CASSLAPGGGNTIYF. In DNA form, the CDR3 reads TGTGCCAGCAGCTTAGCGCCAGGAGGTGGAAACACCATATATTTT.

The chain joins TRBV6-2 or TRBV6-3 to TRBJ2-7; D remains unclear. Germline lookup yields CDR1 MNHEY and CDR2 SVGEGT. The CDR3 extends over 14 amino acids. V gave up 2 bases and J gave up 2 bases, with 10 bases separating them. CDR3 in DNA: TGTGCCAGCAGTTACGACTCACCCCCCTACGAGCAGTACGTC. Residues: CASSYDSPPYEQYV.

The J gene is TRBJ2-1, the V gene TRBV19, with D possibly TRBD2 on 6 matching bases. The germline V gene encodes CDR1 LNHDA and CDR2 SQIVND (reference sequence). Trimming removed 9 bases from V and 8 bases from J, with 20 bases in between. This CDR3 region has 14 residues. The CDR3 DNA sequence: TGTGCCAGCCGGGACTGGGCCCAAGGGGATGAGCAGTTCTTC. It specifies CASRDWAQGDEQFF.

This clone was seen only once. This rearrangement joins TRBV7-8 to TRBJ1-2, with TRBD1 identical over 9 bases. This CDR3 spans 15 amino acids. The germline CDR1 and CDR2 sequences are SGHVS and FQNEAQ. V lost 5 bases and J lost 5; bases outside the gene matches: 9. CDR3 loop: CASSGAGTGRYGYTF. The CDR3 bases are TGTGCCAGCAGCGGGGCCGGGACAGGGAGGTATGGCTACACCTTC. Supplemented by reference TRBV7-8 and TRBJ1-2, the full variable domain reads GAGVSQSPRYKVAKRGQDVALRCDPISGHVSLFWYQQALGQGPEFLTYFQNEAQLDKSGLPSDRFFAERPEGSVSTLKIQRTQQEDSAVYLCASSGAGTGRYGYTFGSGTRLTVV.

The chain carries TRBV4-1 and TRBJ1-1, with 8 positions matching TRBD1. V was clipped by 0 bases and J by 4 bases; unmatched bases: 13. The CDR3 is made up of 18 amino acids. CDR1 MGHRA and CDR2 YSYEKL come from the germline V gene. CDR3 sequence: CASSQENRGRVWGTEAFF. The DNA for the CDR3 is TGCGCCAGCAGCCAAGAGAACAGGGGGAGGGTCTGGGGCACTGAAGCTTTCTTT.

The chain carries TRBV5-1 and TRBJ1-1; a possible D gene is TRBD1 (5 bases). The germline V gene encodes CDR1 SGHRS and CDR2 YFSETQ. CDR3 length: 18 amino acids. The germline V and J ends were trimmed by 0 bases and 0 bases, with 18 bases remaining between them. Here the CDR3 DNA reads TGCGCCAGCAGCTTGGGGGCGGTGTTGACAGAGATGAACACTGAAGCTTTCTTT. Its translation is CASSLGAVLTEMNTEAFF. The complete variable domain, with remaining parts taken from reference TRBV5-1 and TRBJ1-1, reads KAGVTQTPRYLIKTRGQQVTLSCSPISGHRSVSWYQQTPGQGLQFLFEYFSETQRNKGNFPGRFSGRQFSNSRSEMNVSTLELGDSALYLCASSLGAVLTEMNTEAFFGQGTRLTVV.

Points on this clone: The sample contains more than one DNA sequence encoding this CDR3. CDR3 loop: CASSMRQNYGYTF. The CDR3 DNA sequence: TGTGCCAGTAGTATGCGCCAAAACTATGGCTACACCTTC. The chain is built from TRBV19 and TRBJ1-2; D ambiguous. Germline V gene sequence: CDR1 LNHDA, CDR2 SQIVND (reference sequence). Trimming removed 3 bases from V and 2 bases from J, with 7 bases in between. This CDR3 region has 13 residues. Based on the CDR3 plus reference TRBV19 and TRBJ1-2, the full variable domain is DGGITQSPKYLFRKEGQNVTLSCEQNLNHDAMYWYRQDPGQGLRLIYYSQIVNDFQKGDIAEGYSVSREKKESFPLTVTSAQKNPTAFYLCASSMRQNYGYTFGSGTRLTVV.